This TCR beta chain was retrieved from a study of CD8 T cells in Susac syndrome. Trimming cost V 3 bases and J 4 bases, with 9 bases left between them. Germline-derived CDR1 and CDR2 are SQVTM and ANQGSEA. The CDR3 consists of 12 residues. Peripheral blood CD8+ and CD4+ T cells were profiled by TCR beta sequencing. It was negative isolation that provided the CD8+ and CD4+ T cells, whereas TEMRA cells were enriched by FACS. RNA was extracted with the RNeasy kit, and a quantity of roughly 0.45 to 1 ug was reverse transcribed using random hexamers. The authors amplified TCR beta CDR3 across 54 Vbeta and 13 Jbeta using immunoSEQ multiplex PCR. One entry per CDR3 protein results from TCRdb running MiXCR on the immunoSEQ multiplex PCR reads. The sample has fewer than 350,000 distinct CDR3 sequences; about 91% are singletons.

The receptor was derived from a human donor with multiple sclerosis. Sequenced: CD8+ T cells from PBMCs. This chain connects TRBV29-1 to TRBJ1-2, with TRBD1 as a possible D gene (5 bases). CDR3 bases: TGCAGCGTTGAGCAGGGCAGCTATGGCTACACCTTC. This encodes CSVEQGSYGYTF.